This TCR beta chain was profiled in a study of OX40 agonist ivuxolimab in advanced cancers. The study in broad terms: The costimulatory receptor OX40 (CD134) was targeted by ivuxolimab, a fully human IgG2 agonistic monoclonal antibody. A male proportion of 82.7% and a mean age of approximately 62 years, ranging from about 23 to 79, were recorded for the dose-escalation cohort. Of the roughly 54 patients in dose escalation, 19 had hepatocellular carcinoma, around 15 had melanoma, 9 had renal cell carcinoma and 9 had head and neck cancer. The purpose of peripheral TCRbeta sequencing was to test whether ivuxolimab changed TCR sequence diversity and led to clonal T-cell expansion. Partial responses occurred in three dose-escalation patients, of whom one had hepatocellular carcinoma and two had cutaneous melanoma. Intravenous ivuxolimab was administered to patients every 2 weeks at six dose levels: 0.01, 0.1, 0.3, 1.5, 3 and 10 mg/kg. Patients were allowed to have had prior anti-PD-1, anti-PD-L1 or anti-CTLA-4 therapy, and around two fifths of the dose-escalation patients had been treated with checkpoint inhibitors. The paper reports the monotherapy dose-escalation portion (N of about 54 patients) of the phase I ivuxolimab trial. The research as a whole found: In the 0.1-3.0 mg/kg groups, partial responders had among the lowest normalized peripheral clonal expansion, particularly in CD8+ T cells. After ivuxolimab, expanded clones were on average more numerous among CD8+ T cells than among CD4+ T cells. Low levels of normalized T-cell clonal expansion were also seen in some nonresponding patients. Clonal expansion of both CD4+ and CD8+ blood T cells was observed from baseline to week 6 at doses 0.1 to 3.0 mg/kg. Which antigens the clonally expanded peripheral T cells were specific for was not determined.

Patients with autoimmune disease history or receiving systemic immunosuppression were excluded from the trial. Peripheral blood for TCR sequencing was collected from all dose cohorts at baseline, on cycle 4 day 1, and on cycle 7 day 1. The samples were drawn from a first-in-human, open-label, multicenter phase I dose-escalation trial of ivuxolimab. Adults with locally advanced or metastatic melanoma, renal cell carcinoma, hepatocellular carcinoma or head and neck squamous cell carcinoma were enrolled in the trial. CD4+ and CD8+ T cells were sorted separately from peripheral blood before TCR sequencing. To sequence the TCRbeta CDR3 region, genomic DNA was isolated from the sorted cells. The immunoSEQ Assay was used for sequencing of TCRbeta CDR3 regions. This immuneACCESS table, as held by TCRdb, lists in-frame sequences with V and J called but not all clones. Of the missing ones, under half trace to an unresolved V gene in checked studies; the others have no known cause. The sample records roughly 87,000 clones, 92% of which are singletons. About 8.6% of the sample is held by the ten biggest clonotypes.

Between the V and J ends, shortened by 0 bases and 3 bases respectively, the junction contains 12 bases. Based on the germline V gene, the CDR1 and CDR2 sequences are LGHNA and YSLEER. Including the terminal cysteine and phenylalanine, the CDR3 comprises 15 residues. Only CDR3 DNA is held: 45 bases, read in frame from base 1. Note on this clone: Its antigen is not yet known. No base quality values were provided; no much bigger clone lies one nucleotide off.

The source material was CD4+ or CD8+ T cells sorted from blood, sampled in a trial of the OX40 agonist ivuxolimab. Recombination connected TRBV4-3 to TRBJ2-7, with TRBD2 as a weak D call on 6 bases. The clonotype was recovered from an adult with an advanced solid tumor such as melanoma, head and neck, liver or kidney cancer. At the DNA level, the sequence is TGCGCCAGCAGCCAAGACGGGGGAAATGGCTACGAGCAGTACTTC. Its protein product is CASSQDGGNGYEQYF.